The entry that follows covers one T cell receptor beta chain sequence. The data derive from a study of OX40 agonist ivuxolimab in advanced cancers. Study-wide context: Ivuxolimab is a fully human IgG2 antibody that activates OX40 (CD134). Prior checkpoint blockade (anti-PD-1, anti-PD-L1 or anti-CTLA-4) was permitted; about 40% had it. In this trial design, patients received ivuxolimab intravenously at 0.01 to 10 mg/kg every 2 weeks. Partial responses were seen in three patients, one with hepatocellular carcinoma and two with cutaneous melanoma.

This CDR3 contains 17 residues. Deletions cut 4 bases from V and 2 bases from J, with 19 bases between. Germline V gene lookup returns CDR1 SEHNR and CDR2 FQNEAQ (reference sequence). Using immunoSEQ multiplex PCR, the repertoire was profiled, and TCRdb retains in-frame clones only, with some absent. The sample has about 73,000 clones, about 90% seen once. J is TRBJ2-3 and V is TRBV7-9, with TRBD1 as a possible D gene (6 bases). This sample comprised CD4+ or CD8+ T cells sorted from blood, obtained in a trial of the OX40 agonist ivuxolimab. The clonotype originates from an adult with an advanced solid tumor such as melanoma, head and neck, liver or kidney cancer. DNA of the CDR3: TGTGCCAGCAGCTGGGGTTGGGACACCAAAGCCACAGATACGCAGTATTTT. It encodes CASSWGWDTKATDTQYF.